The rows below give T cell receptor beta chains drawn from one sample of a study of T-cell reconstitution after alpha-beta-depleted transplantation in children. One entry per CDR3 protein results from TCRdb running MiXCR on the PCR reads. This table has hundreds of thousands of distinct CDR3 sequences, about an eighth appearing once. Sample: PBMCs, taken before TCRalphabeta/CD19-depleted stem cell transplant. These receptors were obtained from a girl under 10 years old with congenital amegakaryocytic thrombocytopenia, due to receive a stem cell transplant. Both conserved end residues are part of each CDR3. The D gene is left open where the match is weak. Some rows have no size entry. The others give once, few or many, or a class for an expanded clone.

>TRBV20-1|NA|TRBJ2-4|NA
TGCAGTGCTAAGGGGCTTAAAAACATTCAGTACTTC
CSAKGLKNIQYF
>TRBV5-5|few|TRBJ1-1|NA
TGTGCCAGCAGCTCCCCCGACAGGTCGGGGACTGAAGCTTTCTTT
CASSSPDRSGTEAFF
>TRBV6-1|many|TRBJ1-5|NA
TGTGCCAGCAGTGGTACATGGGAGCAGCCCCAGCATTTT
CASSGTWEQPQHF
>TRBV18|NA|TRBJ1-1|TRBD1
TGTGCCAGCTCACCAATGGGGACAGGGGATGTGACTGAAGCTTTCTTT
CASSPMGTGDVTEAFF
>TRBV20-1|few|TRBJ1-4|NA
TGCAGTGCTTGGTTAGGACAGCTCCGGGAAAAACTGTTTTTT
CSAWLGQLREKLFF
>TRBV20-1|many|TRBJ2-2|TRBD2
TGCAGTGCTAGAGACCCCAAGACTAGCGGGAGCGGAACCGGGGAGCTGTTTTTT
CSARDPKTSGSGTGELFF
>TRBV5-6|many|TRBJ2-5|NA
TGTGCCAGCAGCTTGAGGCAGCCGTACCAAGAGACCCAGTACTTC
CASSLRQPYQETQYF
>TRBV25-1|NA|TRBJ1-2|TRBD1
TGTGCCAGCAGTGAAGACCGGGACAGGGCTGGCTACACCTTC
CASSEDRDRAGYTF
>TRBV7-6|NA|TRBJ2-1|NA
TGTGCCAGCAGCTTAGCCCCTTCCTATTTTAGGCGGGGGCATGAGCAGTTCTTC
CASSLAPSYFRRGHEQFF
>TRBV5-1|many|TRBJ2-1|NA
TGCGCCAGCAGCTTGGCGGGGGCTCAAAATGAGCAGTTCTTC
CASSLAGAQNEQFF
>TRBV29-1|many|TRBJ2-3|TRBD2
TGCAGCGCCAAGACTAGCGGGAGCGGGAACACAGATACGCAGTATTTT
CSAKTSGSGNTDTQYF
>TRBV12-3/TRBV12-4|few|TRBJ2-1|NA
TGTGCCAGCAGTTTGTTAACTTCCAATGAGCAGTTCTTC
CASSLLTSNEQFF
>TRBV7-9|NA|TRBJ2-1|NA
TGTGCCAGCAGCTTAATCACAGATTTTACGGATGAGCAGTTCTTC
CASSLITDFTDEQFF
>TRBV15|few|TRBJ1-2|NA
TGTGCCACCAGCAGAGAAATGGAGGCCTATGGCTACACCTTC
CATSREMEAYGYTF
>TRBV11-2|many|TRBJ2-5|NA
TGTGCCAGCAGCTTACGTGTAGTCCGAAAAGAGACCCAGTACTTC
CASSLRVVRKETQYF